What follows are 14 T cell receptor beta chains derived from one specimen sequenced in a study of blood T cell repertoires in COVID-19 (dated by TCRdb to 2020 to 2022). The method behind the library was the immunoSEQ multiplex PCR assay. In TCRdb, the immuneACCESS table is reduced to in-frame sequences with V and J assigned. These tables do not hold every clone; where another copy was compared, an unresolved V gene accounts for under half, and the others remain unexplained. Here the sample has fewer than 250,000 clones; roughly 86% occur a single time. Together, the top ten hold around 5.5% of the sample. Sequencing was performed on peripheral blood. The receptors shown here come from a woman aged 70-85 years with active or convalescent COVID-19.

This chain joins TRBV27 and TRBJ2-6; 7 bases line up with TRBD1. The CDR3 is 15 amino acids. CDR1 is MNHEY, CDR2 SMNVEV, per germline (reference sequence). The ends lost 5 bases at V and 4 bases at J; junction bases unmatched: 5. The CDR3 sequence: CASSNRGGGANVLTF. The CDR3 nucleotides are TGTGCCAGCAGTAACAGGGGTGGAGGGGCCAACGTCCTGACTTTC.

The CDR3 spells CASSLNELTTQYF. In nucleotides, the CDR3 is TGTGCCAGCAGCTTGAACGAACTAACCACCCAGTACTTC. V usage is TRBV5-4 and J usage is TRBJ2-5; unclear D gene. Deletions cut 1 base from V and 8 bases from J, with 12 bases between. The CDR3 is 13 residues long. Germline V gene sequence: CDR1 SGHNT, CDR2 YYREEE (reference sequence). The full variable domain, its missing parts supplied by reference TRBV5-4 and TRBJ2-5, is ETGVTQSPTHLIKTRGQQVTLRCSSQSGHNTVSWYQQALGQGPQFIFQYYREEENGRGNFPPRFSGLQFPNYSSELNVNALELDDSALYLCASSLNELTTQYFGPGTRLLVL.

This chain links TRBV25-1 with TRBJ2-2; TRBD1 aligns across 7 bases. Germline V gives CDR1 MGHDK, CDR2 SYGVNS. This CDR3 has 15 residues. Trimming took 2 bases from V and 1 from J; bases not matched to a gene: 1. As DNA, the CDR3 is TGTGCCAGCAGTGAAAGGACAGGGAACACCGGGGAGCTGTTTTTT. Translating gives CASSERTGNTGELFF.

V gene TRBV5-4 combines with J gene TRBJ2-7, with D unresolved. CDR3 length: 14 residues. Germline V gene data show CDR1 as SGHNT and CDR2 as YYREEE (reference sequence). V shed 1 base and J shed 1 base, with 9 bases lying between them. Written as DNA, the CDR3 is TGTGCCAGCAGCTTGAGTGGTAGATCCTACGAGCAGTACTTC. Protein product: CASSLSGRSYEQYF. Using reference TRBV5-4 and TRBJ2-7 for the parts outside the CDR3, the full variable domain is ETGVTQSPTHLIKTRGQQVTLRCSSQSGHNTVSWYQQALGQGPQFIFQYYREEENGRGNFPPRFSGLQFPNYSSELNVNALELDDSALYLCASSLSGRSYEQYFGPGTRLTVT.

V gene TRBV19 combines with J gene TRBJ1-6, with D unresolved. Trimming left V 3 bases short and J 4 bases short, with 4 bases between. CDR1 is LNHDA, CDR2 SQIVND, per germline (reference sequence). The CDR3 loop spans 13 amino acids. The CDR3 bases are TGTGCCAGTAGTATCGGTTATAATTCACCCCTCCACTTT. This codes for CASSIGYNSPLHF.

The chain combines TRBV27 with TRBJ2-7, with 10 bases lining up with TRBD1. Germline trimming cut 2 bases from V and 4 bases from J; bases unmatched to any gene: 11. Germline V gene data show CDR1 as MNHEY and CDR2 as SMNVEV (reference sequence). The CDR3 totals 17 residues. CDR3 residues: CASSLGGPGDRGYEQYF. The CDR3 DNA sequence: TGTGCCAGCAGTTTAGGGGGTCCGGGGGACAGGGGTTACGAGCAGTACTTC.

The rearrangement links TRBV27 to TRBJ1-4; TRBD1 matches at 8 bases. The CDR3 totals 14 residues. Germline V gene lookup returns CDR1 MNHEY and CDR2 SMNVEV (reference sequence). Unmatched junction bases numbered 8, after V lost 6 bases and J lost 8 bases. CDR3 amino acids: CASRILGTGEKLFF. The CDR3 DNA follows: TGTGCCAGCAGAATCCTTGGGACAGGCGAAAAACTGTTTTTT.

As concerns this clone: The junction differs from germline at one of its ends, possibly a read error. The V gene is TRBV28, the J gene TRBJ2-7; D possibly corresponds to TRBD2 (6 bases). CDR1 is MDHEN, CDR2 SYDVKM, per germline. The CDR3 is 13 amino acids. CDR3 region: CASSSTRRADGLF. The CDR3 nucleotides are TGTGCCAGCAGTTCGACACGGAGGGCCGACGGACTTTTC.

V usage is TRBV29-1 and J usage is TRBJ2-5; a possible D gene is TRBD1 (7 bases). Germline values: CDR1 SQVTM, CDR2 ANQGSEA. Trimming took 8 bases from V and 2 from J, leaving 15 bases between them. CDR3 length: 13 amino acids. CDR3 nucleotides: TGCAGCACAGGACAGGACTATCAAGAGACCCAGTACTTC. Protein product: CSTGQDYQETQYF.

The rearrangement joins TRBV19 to TRBJ1-4; 9 bases are shared with TRBD1. V shed 5 bases, J shed 5 bases, and the junction held 9 bases outside the gene matches. CDR3 length equals 16 residues. Germline-derived CDR1 and CDR2 are LNHDA and SQIVND (reference sequence). The CDR3 here is CASSWGQGGNNEKLFF. The CDR3 DNA is TGTGCCAGTAGTTGGGGACAGGGAGGGAACAATGAAAAACTGTTTTTT.

This clone was recorded a few times. This chain links TRBV7-4 with TRBJ1-6; the match to TRBD1 covers 9 bases. Trimming took 4 bases from V and 7 from J; bases not matched to a gene: 8. This CDR3 is built from 16 residues. Germline V gene data show CDR1 as SGHVT and CDR2 as SQSDAQ. CDR3 in amino acids: CASSWDRVVTNSPLHF. The CDR3 DNA is TGTGCCAGCAGCTGGGACAGGGTAGTTACGAATTCACCCCTCCACTTT.

This clone was picked up a small number of times. This chain uses TRBV7-8 with TRBJ2-1; D is perhaps TRBD2 (5 bases). Deletions cut 3 bases from V and 7 bases from J, with 10 bases between. Germline assignment: CDR1 SGHVS and CDR2 FQNEAQ. The CDR3 totals 13 residues. CDR3 in amino acids: CASSFATGNEQFF. The CDR3 nucleotides read TGTGCCAGCAGCTTTGCAACGGGGAATGAGCAGTTCTTC.

This CDR3 is CASSLGTAYGYTF. CDR3 in DNA: TGTGCCAGCAGCTTGGGGACAGCTTATGGCTACACCTTC. This chain joins TRBV5-4 and TRBJ1-2; a weak D match, TRBD1 (6 bases). V was trimmed by 0 bases and J by 5 bases, leaving 8 bases between them. This CDR3 comprises 13 residues. The germline V gene has CDR1 SGHNT and CDR2 YYREEE (reference sequence).

V usage is TRBV28 and J usage is TRBJ1-5, with unresolved D. With 8 bases removed from V and 1 base from J, the gap between germline ends came to 12 bases. The CDR3 runs to 14 residues. Germline V gives CDR1 MDHEN, CDR2 SYDVKM. CDR3 nucleotide sequence: TGTGCCAGCTCCCCGAACGGGAGCAATCAGCCCCAGCATTTT. This translates into CASSPNGSNQPQHF.